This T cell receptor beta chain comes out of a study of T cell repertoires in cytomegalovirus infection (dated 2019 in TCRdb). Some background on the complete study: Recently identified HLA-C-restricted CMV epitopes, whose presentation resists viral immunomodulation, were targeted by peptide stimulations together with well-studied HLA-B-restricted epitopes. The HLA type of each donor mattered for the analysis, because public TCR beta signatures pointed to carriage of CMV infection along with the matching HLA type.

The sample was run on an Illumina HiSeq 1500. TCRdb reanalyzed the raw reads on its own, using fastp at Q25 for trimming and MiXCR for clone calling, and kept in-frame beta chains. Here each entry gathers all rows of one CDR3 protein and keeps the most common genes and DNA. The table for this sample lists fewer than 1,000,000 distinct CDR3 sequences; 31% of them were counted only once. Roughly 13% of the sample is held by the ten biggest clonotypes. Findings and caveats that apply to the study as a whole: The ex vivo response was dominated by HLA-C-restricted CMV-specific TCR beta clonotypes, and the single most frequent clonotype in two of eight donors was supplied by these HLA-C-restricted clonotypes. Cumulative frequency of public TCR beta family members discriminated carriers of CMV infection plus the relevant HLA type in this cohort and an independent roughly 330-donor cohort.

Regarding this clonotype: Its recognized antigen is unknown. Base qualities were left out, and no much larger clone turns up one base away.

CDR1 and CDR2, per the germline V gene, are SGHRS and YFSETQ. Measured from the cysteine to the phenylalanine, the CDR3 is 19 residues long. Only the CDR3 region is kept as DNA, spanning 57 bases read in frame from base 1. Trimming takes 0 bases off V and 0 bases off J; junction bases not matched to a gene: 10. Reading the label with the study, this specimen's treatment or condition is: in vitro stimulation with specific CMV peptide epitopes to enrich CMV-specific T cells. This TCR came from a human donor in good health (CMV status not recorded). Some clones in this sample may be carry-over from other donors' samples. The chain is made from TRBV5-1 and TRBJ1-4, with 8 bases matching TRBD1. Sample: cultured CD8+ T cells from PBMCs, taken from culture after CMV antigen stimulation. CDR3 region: CASSLVPGGHIATNEKLFF. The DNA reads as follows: TGCGCCAGCAGCTTGGTCCCAGGGGGCCACATTGCAACTAATGAAAAACTGTTTTTT. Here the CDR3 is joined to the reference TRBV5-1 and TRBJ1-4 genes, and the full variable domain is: KAGVTQTPRYLIKTRGQQVTLSCSPISGHRSVSWYQQTPGQGLQFLFEYFSETQRNKGNFPGRFSGRQFSNSRSEMNVSTLELGDSALYLCASSLVPGGHIATNEKLFFGSGTQLSVL.